This T cell receptor (beta chain) was profiled in a study of regulatory T cells in long-lasting Graves disease. Study-level background: Freshly diagnosed Graves' patients had used antithyroid drugs for under 3 months.

The time point is: newly diagnosed GD, antithyroid drugs for less than 3 months. Extracted RNA from PBMCs served as the source of the TCR library. Both iRepertoire HTBI primers and Arm-PCR of CDR3 regions were used to build the TCR beta libraries. TCRdb analysed the multiplex PCR reads with MiXCR anew, one entry per CDR3 protein. Of 540,000 or so distinct CDR3 sequences detected, approximately 13% appear once; the ten largest clones hold 8.5% to 10%. A further study also used this sample, focusing on T cells in Graves' hyperthyroidism and ophthalmopathy. From that report: HTBI primers were the set used in a first-round RT-PCR of the TCR CDR3.

The TCR was taken from a man aged 25 to 40 with Graves disease. This specimen was peripheral blood mononuclear cells (PBMCs), taken at new diagnosis, from a patient treated with antithyroid drugs.

DNA for the CDR3: TGTGCCAGTAGTATAATGATATCCTACGAGCAGTACTTC. Its translation is CASSIMISYEQYF. The V and J genes are TRBV19 and TRBJ2-7; D is unresolved. Germline V lookup: CDR1 LNHDA, CDR2 SQIVND (reference sequence). The V gene lost 2 bases and the J gene lost 1 base, with 6 bases spanning the gap. The CDR3 is 13 residues long.